The 18 T cell receptor beta chains below were found in one sample sequenced in a study of blood T cell repertoires in COVID-19. The assay was immunoSEQ multiplex PCR, and TCRdb's table has in-frame clones only and misses some. The profile covers about 240,000 clones, with roughly four fifths appearing a single time and around 9.6% taken by the ten largest. Sequenced: peripheral blood. These receptors came from a woman aged 80 or over with acute or convalescent COVID-19.

The chain carries TRBV6-5 and TRBJ2-2; D might be TRBD1 (6 bases). Deletions cut 5 bases from V and 6 bases from J, with 7 bases between. The CDR3 extends over 12 amino acids. Germline V gives CDR1 MNHEY, CDR2 SVGAGI. This CDR3 is CASSNRAGELFF. The CDR3 DNA follows: TGTGCCAGCAGTAACAGGGCCGGGGAGCTGTTTTTT.

The V and J genes are TRBV3-1 (or the pseudogene TRBV3-2) and TRBJ1-5; perhaps TRBD1 as D (5 bases). Looked up from germline, CDR1 is LGHDT and CDR2 is YNNKEL (reference sequence). The CDR3 is 14 amino acids. With 10 bases removed from V and 5 bases from J, the gap between germline ends came to 18 bases. Written as DNA, the CDR3 is TGTGCCACCGCGCTCGGGGGTCTCGATCAGCCCCAGCATTTT. Its translation is CATALGGLDQPQHF.

This chain uses TRBV6-5 with TRBJ1-2, with 10 bases aligning to TRBD1. V was clipped by 6 bases and J by 6 bases; unmatched bases: 1. The germline V gene has CDR1 MNHEY and CDR2 SVGAGI. The CDR3 contains 12 residues. CDR3: CASRGQGNGYTF. CDR3 DNA: TGTGCCAGCAGGGGACAGGGGAATGGCTACACCTTC.

The chain uses TRBV2 and TRBJ2-7, with 9 bases identical to TRBD2. From germline, CDR1 is SNHLY and CDR2 FYNNEI. CDR3 length: 14 amino acids. V dropped 4 bases and J dropped 6; count of bases not matched to a gene: 7. CDR3 region: CASSAGGGAVEQYF. The CDR3 region has the DNA TGTGCCAGCAGTGCTGGCGGGGGGGCTGTCGAGCAGTACTTC.

The chain couples TRBV2 to TRBJ2-3, with 10 bases matching TRBD1. CDR1 and CDR2 from the germline V gene are SNHLY and FYNNEI. J lost 1 base, V lost 2 bases, and 6 bases had no gene match. CDR3 length: 17 residues. The DNA of the CDR3 is TGTGCCAGCAGTGAACTCTTGGGGACAGGGGGCACAGATACGCAGTATTTT. Protein sequence: CASSELLGTGGTDTQYF.

This clone was found a few times. The chain uses TRBV27 and TRBJ2-6; D gene unclear. The CDR3 runs 15 residues. Germline V gene lookup returns CDR1 MNHEY and CDR2 SMNVEV (reference sequence). V dropped 0 bases and J dropped 0 bases, with 3 bases sitting between them. The CDR3 coding sequence is TGTGCCAGCAGTTTATCCAGCTCTGGGGCCAACGTCCTGACTTTC. Translated, it gives CASSLSSSGANVLTF.

The chain's CDR3 is CASSDTALKIPAQYF. CDR3 sequence (DNA): TGTGCCAGCAGTGATACAGCCTTAAAAATCCCTGCCCAGTATTTT. The chain carries TRBV2 and TRBJ2-3, with D unclear. The germline V gene encodes CDR1 SNHLY and CDR2 FYNNEI. The germline V and J ends were trimmed by 3 bases and 12 bases, with 22 bases remaining between them. This CDR3 comprises 15 residues.

In nucleotides, the CDR3 is TGTGCCAGTAGTATAGATAGGAGCGGGGGAAACACCGGGGAGCTGTTTTTT. Translating gives CASSIDRSGGNTGELFF. The V and J genes are TRBV19 and TRBJ2-2; TRBD2 agrees at 8 bases. Germline V gene lookup returns CDR1 LNHDA and CDR2 SQIVND (reference sequence). The J segment lost 2 bases and the V segment lost 0 bases, leaving 5 bases of the junction unmatched. The CDR3 length is 17 residues.

The rearrangement uses TRBV6-5 and TRBJ1-2; tentative D call: TRBD1 (5 bases). CDR3 length equals 13 residues. From germline, CDR1 is MNHEY and CDR2 SVGAGI. Between the trimmed V and J ends, which lost 7 bases and 0 bases, there was a span of 9 bases. The CDR3 reads CASKQATNYGYTF. Here the CDR3 DNA reads TGTGCCAGCAAACAGGCCACTAACTATGGCTACACCTTC.

V is TRBV9 and J is TRBJ2-1; no firm D call. Trimming left V 10 bases short and J 0 bases short, with 17 bases between. Looked up from germline, CDR1 is SGDLS and CDR2 is YYNGEE. The CDR3 covers 15 residues. CDR3 nucleotide sequence: TGTGCCTCCGAGGAACGAGAATTCTCCTACAATGAGCAGTTCTTC. It yields the protein CASEEREFSYNEQFF. Full variable domain (remainder filled in from reference TRBV9 and TRBJ2-1): DSGVTQTPKHLITATGQRVTLRCSPRSGDLSVYWYQQSLDQGLQFLIQYYNGEERAKGNILERFSAQQFPDLHSELNLSSLELGDSALYFCASEEREFSYNEQFFGPGTRLTVL.

This clone has a handful of counts. The rearrangement uses TRBV5-8 and TRBJ2-7, with D possibly being TRBD1 (7 bases). The CDR3 is 12 residues long. In germline, CDR1 is SGHTS, CDR2 YDEGEE. The V gene lost 3 bases and the J gene lost 7 bases, with 11 bases spanning the gap. The CDR3 DNA is TGTGCCAGCAGCTGGAGGGGGCGTGAGCAGTACTTC. Encoded protein: CASSWRGREQYF.

V gene TRBV30 combines with J gene TRBJ2-7; 16 bases fit TRBD2. Germline values: CDR1 GTSNPN, CDR2 SVGIG (reference sequence). Losses at the gene ends were 3 bases for V and 5 bases for J; bases not matched to a gene: 22. There are 21 residues in the CDR3. The CDR3 coding sequence is TGTGCCTGGAGCGGACAAGCGATTGTGCCGGGACTAGCGGGGGGGGTCCACGAGCAGTACTTC. Its protein is CAWSGQAIVPGLAGGVHEQYF.

This chain connects TRBV19 to TRBJ2-5; D may be TRBD1 (5 bases). CDR1 is LNHDA, CDR2 SQIVND, per germline (reference sequence). The CDR3 sequence is 13 residues long. V was shortened by 4 bases and J by 2 bases, with 8 bases between the two germline ends. CDR3 sequence: CASSTRQQETQYF. Here the CDR3 DNA reads TGTGCCAGTAGTACGCGACAGCAAGAGACCCAGTACTTC. Looking up the rest from reference TRBV19 and TRBJ2-5 gives the full variable domain: DGGITQSPKYLFRKEGQNVTLSCEQNLNHDAMYWYRQDPGQGLRLIYYSQIVNDFQKGDIAEGYSVSREKKESFPLTVTSAQKNPTAFYLCASSTRQQETQYFGPGTRLLVL.

The rearrangement uses TRBV6-5 and TRBJ2-3; TRBD1 agrees at 8 bases. Germline lookup yields CDR1 MNHEY and CDR2 SVGAGI. The CDR3 totals 14 residues. V dropped 7 bases and J dropped 6; count of bases not matched to a gene: 9. The DNA of the CDR3 is TGTGCCAGCACCCGAGGGCAGGGGGCTGATACGCAGTATTTT. Its protein product is CASTRGQGADTQYF.

V and J are TRBV3-1 (or the pseudogene TRBV3-2) and TRBJ2-3; D might be TRBD2 (5 bases). The germline V gene encodes CDR1 LGHDT and CDR2 YNNKEL (reference sequence). The CDR3 consists of 17 residues. Trimming took off 2 bases at V and 5 bases at J, with 20 bases between the two ends. CDR3 loop: CASSQPSRTPARDTQYF. CDR3 DNA: TGTGCCAGCAGCCAACCTAGCAGGACCCCTGCACGAGATACGCAGTATTTT.

The count of this clone is one. This rearrangement joins TRBV29-1 to TRBJ1-1; tentatively, D is TRBD1 (5 bases). V lost 7 bases and J lost 0, with 15 bases in between. The CDR3 is made up of 14 amino acids. Germline loops: CDR1 SQVTM, CDR2 ANQGSEA. The CDR3 spells CSAGVDTMNTEAFF. The CDR3 region has the DNA TGCAGCGCGGGGGTGGACACAATGAACACTGAAGCTTTCTTT.

V and J are TRBV28 and TRBJ1-5; D is possibly TRBD1 (5 bases). The CDR3 covers 16 residues. V was cut by 4 bases and J by 3 bases, with 16 bases left in between. Germline V CDR1 and CDR2: MDHEN, SYDVKM. CDR3 region: CASSSLGAGSNQPQHF. The CDR3 nucleotides read TGTGCCAGCAGTTCCCTAGGGGCAGGGTCCAATCAGCCCCAGCATTTT.

The chain links TRBV28 to TRBJ2-3, with TRBD2 matching over 7 bases. The CDR3 is made up of 18 amino acids. J lost 7 bases, V lost 3 bases, and 19 bases had no gene match. CDR1 and CDR2 (germline): MDHEN, SYDVKM. In nucleotides, the CDR3 is TGTGCCAGCAGTTTTGTCTCCTTGGGGGGGGGAGTGTTGTATACGCAGTATTTT. Protein sequence: CASSFVSLGGGVLYTQYF.